The T cell receptor (beta chain) described here comes from a study of blood T cell repertoires in COVID-19. Assay: immunoSEQ multiplex PCR; the TCRdb copy retains only in-frame clones and omits some. The table lists 150,000 to 200,000 clones, more than 80% of them singletons. CDR3 length: 16 residues. Germline V gene data show CDR1 as SNHLY and CDR2 as FYNNEI. V gave up 4 bases and J gave up 6 bases; unmatched junction bases: 10. This clone has only a few counts. The source of this sequence is a woman in her sixties with acute or convalescent COVID-19. The sample consisted of peripheral blood. The chain links TRBV2 to TRBJ2-1, with TRBD1 identical over 9 bases. CDR3 in DNA: TGTGCCAGCAGTGCAACCGGGACAGGGCTCATCAATGAGCAGTTCTTC. Its translation is CASSATGTGLINEQFF.